What follows are 21 T cell receptor beta chains derived from one specimen sequenced in a study of cytomegalovirus exposure and HLA in healthy donors. PCR employed 60 Vbeta and 13 Jbeta primers. Clones were read by immunoSEQ multiplex PCR, and TCRdb kept only the in-frame ones, dropping some. Of approximately 70,000 clones listed, about 79% are singletons. Sequencing was carried out using PBMCs. The source is a man aged 60 to 69 in good health and CMV-seropositive.

The genes are TRBV5-1 and TRBJ2-7; 8 bases match TRBD2. The CDR3 has 18 residues. CDR1 and CDR2 (germline): SGHRS, YFSETQ. J was trimmed by 0 bases and V by 0 bases; bases with no gene match: 11. The CDR3 DNA reads as TGCGCCAGCAGCTTGGGTCGAGGAGCGGGAGTTGACTCCTACGAGCAGTACTTC. Its protein is CASSLGRGAGVDSYEQYF.

For this clone: The sample has other DNA sequences that encode this CDR3 too. CDR3 in amino acids: CASGGSSYNEQFF. For the CDR3, the DNA is TGTGCCAGCGGCGGGTCCTCCTACAATGAGCAGTTCTTC. V gene TRBV2 combines with J gene TRBJ2-1; TRBD2 is a possible D gene (5 bases). CDR3 length: 13 residues. CDR1 is SNHLY and CDR2 is FYNNEI in the germline V gene. The ends were cut back, 8 bases at V and 0 bases at J, with 8 bases in the middle.

The J gene is TRBJ1-2, the V gene TRBV9; the D is unclear. V dropped 0 bases and J dropped 0 bases, with 9 bases sitting between them. The CDR3 sequence is 15 residues long. The germline V gene has CDR1 SGDLS and CDR2 YYNGEE. As DNA, the CDR3 is TGTGCCAGCAGCGTAGATTACAGTTCTAACTATGGCTACACCTTC. Translated, it gives CASSVDYSSNYGYTF.

The chain combines TRBV6-1 with TRBJ1-2, with TRBD1 matching 12 bases. There are 15 residues in the CDR3. V lost 4 bases and J lost 8; bases outside the gene matches: 8. The germline V gene has CDR1 MNHNS and CDR2 SASEGT. CDR3 in amino acids: CASSAQGQGASGYTF. CDR3 nucleotide sequence: TGTGCCAGCAGTGCCCAGGGACAGGGGGCTTCGGGCTACACCTTC.

V is TRBV7-9 and J is TRBJ1-1; 7 nucleotides align to TRBD1. This CDR3 has 13 amino acids. V trimming: 5 bases; J trimming: 9 bases; junction bases outside the gene matches: 9. From germline, CDR1 is SEHNR and CDR2 FQNEAQ (reference sequence). DNA of the CDR3: TGTGCCAGCAGCCCAGGGACAGTGGAGAAAGCTTTCTTT. Translated: CASSPGTVEKAFF.

The chain has TRBV6-5 and TRBJ1-3, with unresolved D. The germline V gene encodes CDR1 MNHEY and CDR2 SVGAGI. The CDR3 length is 13 residues. The V gene lost 4 bases and the J gene lost 2 bases, with 6 bases spanning the gap. Here the CDR3 DNA reads TGTGCCAGCAGTTTGACTACTGGAAACACCATATATTTT. Protein product: CASSLTTGNTIYF.

This chain joins TRBV19 and TRBJ1-2, with D possibly matching TRBD1 (5 bases). The germline CDR1 and CDR2 sequences are LNHDA and SQIVND (reference sequence). This CDR3 contains 12 residues. Deletions cut 4 bases from V and 5 bases from J, with 8 bases between. CDR3: CASSTGGYGYTF. CDR3 nucleotides: TGTGCCAGTAGTACGGGGGGGTATGGCTACACCTTC.

The chain employs TRBV6-1 and TRBJ1-3; 8 bases agree with TRBD1. This CDR3 comprises 15 residues. Germline lookup yields CDR1 MNHNS and CDR2 SASEGT. The trim removed 8 bases at V and 5 bases at J, leaving 11 bases unmatched. The CDR3 nucleotides are TGTGCCAGCTACAGCGGGTCAGGGGGCCGAAACACCATATATTTT. Protein product: CASYSGSGGRNTIYF.

The chain couples TRBV10-2 to TRBJ1-1, with 11 nucleotides matching TRBD1. After removal of 6 bases from V and 4 bases from J, the junction contained 7 bases not matched to a gene. Per germline, CDR1 WSHSY and CDR2 SAAADI. CDR3 length: 15 amino acids. This CDR3 is CASSSTGTGGTEAFF. CDR3 coding DNA: TGCGCCAGCAGCTCAACCGGGACAGGGGGCACTGAAGCTTTCTTT.

In DNA form, the CDR3 reads TGTGCAAGTCGCTTCGACAGGGGACGTTACGAGCAGTACTTC. It is translated as CASRFDRGRYEQYF. V gene TRBV12-2 combines with J gene TRBJ2-7; TRBD1 is the table's D call, not checked against the DNA. TRBV12-2 is designated a pseudogene. The length of the CDR3 is 14 residues.

The rearrangement joins TRBV19 to TRBJ2-1, with a tentative D call TRBD2 (6 bases). This CDR3 region has 14 residues. V lost 4 bases to trimming and J lost 9 bases, with 16 bases between them. Per germline, CDR1 LNHDA and CDR2 SQIVND (reference sequence). CDR3 region: CASSTSQAGGEQFF. CDR3 sequence (DNA): TGTGCCAGTAGTACCTCGCAGGCCGGGGGTGAGCAGTTCTTC.

This chain uses TRBV2 with TRBJ1-1; D is unresolved. The CDR3 sequence is 13 residues long. The germline V gene has CDR1 SNHLY and CDR2 FYNNEI. The ends were cut back, 4 bases at V and 1 base at J, with 7 bases in the middle. The CDR3 region has the DNA TGTGCCAGCAGTGGAATCAGGAACACTGAAGCTTTCTTT. Its translation: CASSGIRNTEAFF.

This clone has a handful of counts. V and J are TRBV2 and TRBJ2-2; tentative D call: TRBD2 (5 bases). Germline CDR1 and CDR2: SNHLY and FYNNEI. This CDR3 has 14 amino acids. The germline V and J ends were trimmed by 7 bases and 2 bases, with 11 bases remaining between them. In nucleotides, the CDR3 is TGTGCCAGCACCAGGACGGGAAACACCGGGGAGCTGTTTTTT. Its protein product is CASTRTGNTGELFF.

The chain combines TRBV15 with TRBJ1-4; 8 nucleotides match TRBD1. J gave up 0 bases and V 3 bases, and 0 bases lay outside the gene matches. This CDR3 is built from 15 residues. Germline values: CDR1 LNHNV, CDR2 YYDKDF (reference sequence). CDR3 protein: CATSRDRATNEKLFF. CDR3 bases: TGTGCCACCAGCAGGGACAGGGCAACTAATGAAAAACTGTTTTTT.

V and J are TRBV6-5 and TRBJ1-1; D is undetermined. V gave up 2 bases and J gave up 5 bases, with 12 bases separating them. This CDR3 spans 14 amino acids. The germline CDR1 and CDR2 sequences are MNHEY and SVGAGI. CDR3 sequence reads: CASSYVPGETEAFF. The CDR3 DNA sequence: TGTGCCAGCAGTTACGTTCCCGGGGAAACTGAAGCTTTCTTT.

This clone has a handful of counts. The V call is TRBV11-2, the J call TRBJ2-2; D is possibly TRBD2 (6 bases). The CDR3 has 17 amino acids. Deletions cut 5 bases from V and 1 base from J, with 17 bases between. Germline-derived CDR1 and CDR2 are SGHAT and FQNNGV. CDR3 nucleotides: TGTGCCAGCAGCGCCCGTGCTAGAGCGGGGAACACCGGGGAGCTGTTTTTT. Its protein product is CASSARARAGNTGELFF.

The rearrangement links TRBV29-1 to TRBJ2-7; TRBD2 matches at 13 bases. The J segment lost 2 bases and the V segment lost 6 bases, leaving 7 bases of the junction unmatched. CDR3 length: 15 residues. The germline V gene has CDR1 SQVTM and CDR2 ANQGSEA. CDR3 coding DNA: TGCAGCGTCACCGGACTAGCGGGGGTAACCTACGAGCAGTACTTC. This gives the protein CSVTGLAGVTYEQYF.

V and J are TRBV5-1 and TRBJ2-1, with 13 bases that match TRBD2. J was trimmed by 0 bases and V by 2 bases; bases with no gene match: 8. Germline V lookup: CDR1 SGHRS, CDR2 YFSETQ. The CDR3 spans 19 residues. CDR3 in DNA: TGCGCCAGCAGCTTTGGGACTAGCGGGAAGGTCGGCTCCTACAATGAGCAGTTCTTC. Its translation is CASSFGTSGKVGSYNEQFF.

This clone was detected once. The chain links TRBV19 to TRBJ1-2, with 9 bases aligning to TRBD1. Trimming removed 10 bases from V and 6 bases from J; junction bases left unmatched: 9. The CDR3 has 13 amino acids. The germline V gene encodes CDR1 LNHDA and CDR2 SQIVND (reference sequence). The CDR3 sequence is CATTGTGKNGYTF. The CDR3 coding sequence is TGTGCCACCACCGGGACAGGGAAGAATGGCTACACCTTC. The full variable domain, its missing parts supplied by reference TRBV19 and TRBJ1-2, is DGGITQSPKYLFRKEGQNVTLSCEQNLNHDAMYWYRQDPGQGLRLIYYSQIVNDFQKGDIAEGYSVSREKKESFPLTVTSAQKNPTAFYLCATTGTGKNGYTFGSGTRLTVV.

The chain couples TRBV7-2 to TRBJ1-2; D is unclear. In germline, CDR1 is SGHTA, CDR2 FQGNSA. Trimming left V 1 base short and J 0 bases short, with 12 bases between. This CDR3 is 16 amino acids long. The CDR3 region has the DNA TGTGCCAGCAGCTTAGGAGGGCCCCTAGCTAACTATGGCTACACCTTC. Its translation: CASSLGGPLANYGYTF. Drawing the rest from reference TRBV7-2 and TRBJ1-2, the complete variable domain is GAGVSQSPSNKVTEKGKDVELRCDPISGHTALYWYRQSLGQGLEFLIYFQGNSAPDKSGLPSDRFSAERTGGSVSTLTIQRTQQEDSAVYLCASSLGGPLANYGYTFGSGTRLTVV.

V usage is TRBV6-5 and J usage is TRBJ1-2; no reliable D call. CDR1 is MNHEY, CDR2 SVGAGI, per germline. V dropped 2 bases and J dropped 6 bases, with 16 bases sitting between them. The CDR3 is 15 amino acids. CDR3 DNA sequence: TGTGCCAGCAGTTACGGGCGGGGATTTAGGAATGGCTACACCTTC. This encodes CASSYGRGFRNGYTF.